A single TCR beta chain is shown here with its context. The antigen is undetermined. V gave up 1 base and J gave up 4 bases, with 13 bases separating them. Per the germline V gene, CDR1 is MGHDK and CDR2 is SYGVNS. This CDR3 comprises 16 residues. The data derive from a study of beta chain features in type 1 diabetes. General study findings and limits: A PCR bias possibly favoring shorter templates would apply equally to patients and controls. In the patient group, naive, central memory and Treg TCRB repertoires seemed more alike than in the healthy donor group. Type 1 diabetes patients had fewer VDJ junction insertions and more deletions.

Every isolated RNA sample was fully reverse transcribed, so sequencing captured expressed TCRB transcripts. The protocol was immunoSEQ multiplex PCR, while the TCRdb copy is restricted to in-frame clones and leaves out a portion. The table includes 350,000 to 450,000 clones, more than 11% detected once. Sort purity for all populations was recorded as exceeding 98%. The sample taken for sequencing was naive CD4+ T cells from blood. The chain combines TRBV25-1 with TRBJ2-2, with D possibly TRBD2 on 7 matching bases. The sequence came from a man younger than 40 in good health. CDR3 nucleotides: TGTGCCAGCAGTGAATTGCGGGGGCTTAGCACCGGGGAGCTGTTTTTT. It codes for CASSELRGLSTGELFF.